Described below is a single T cell receptor (beta chain) sequence and its context. Its target is unknown. The data were obtained in a study of blood T cells in healthy people across ages. Overall study findings and caveats: Estimates drawn from one million T cells were deemed to understate diversity. Versus aged donors, long-lived donors had higher diversity and more naive CD4+ cells.

Trimming removed 3 bases at V and 7 bases at J, with 6 bases between. The CDR3 length is 11 residues. Germline loops: CDR1 DFQATT, CDR2 SNEGSKA (reference sequence). Sample-barcoded 5' priming and a J-beta primer mix drove a second PCR of roughly 7 to 11 cycles. Each cDNA molecule received a tag from a template-switch adaptor that had 12 random nucleotides. TCRdb reprocessed the 5' RACE reads with MiXCR, giving one entry per CDR3 protein. The table lists over 1,200,000 distinct CDR3 sequences, approximately 59% of them singletons. The source material was blood. The chain links TRBV20-1 to TRBJ1-4; no clear D. This TCR was sampled from a young man in good health. The CDR3 reads CSASFSEKLFF. CDR3 DNA: TGCAGTGCTAGTTTCTCTGAAAAACTGTTTTTT.